Listed below are T cell receptor beta chains from one sample, sequenced in a study of molecular identifiers for immune sequencing clone quantification. TCRdb used MiXCR to reprocess the PCR reads, holding one entry per CDR3 protein. This sample yields more than 550,000 distinct CDR3 sequences, of which roughly 27% are seen a single time; 0.7% to 0.95% belongs to the top ten. Material for sequencing was naive CD8+ T cells from blood, with Jurkat cell RNA spiked in. The receptors stem from a human donor in good health. Some libraries in this study had Jurkat cell RNA spiked in. CDR3s include the opening cysteine and the closing phenylalanine or tryptophan. D genes are given only for firm matches. Some rows have no size entry. The others give once, few or many, or a class for an expanded clone.

J: TRBJ1-1
size: few
D: -
V: TRBV18
DNA: TGTGCCAGCTCACCAACGGGGGGAGTGGAAGCTTTCTTT
CDR3: CASSPTGGVEAFF

J: TRBJ2-7
size: -
D: -
V: TRBV27
DNA: TGTGCCAGCGGGTCCCCGCCAGGGAACTACGAGCAGTACTTC
CDR3: CASGSPPGNYEQYF

J: TRBJ2-7
size: few
D: TRBD2
V: TRBV19
DNA: TGTGCCAGTACCCCTGGCGGGGGGGCCCTCGAGCAGTACTTC
CDR3: CASTPGGGALEQYF

J: TRBJ1-5
size: -
D: -
V: TRBV28
DNA: TGTGCCAGCAGTCACGGGGGGGGGAACAATCAGCCCCAGCATTTT
CDR3: CASSHGGGNNQPQHF

J: TRBJ2-1
size: many
D: TRBD1
V: TRBV29-1
DNA: TGCAGCGTTGAGCTCCGGGACAGGGGGTACAATGAGCAGTTCTTC
CDR3: CSVELRDRGYNEQFF

J: TRBJ2-3
size: many
D: -
V: TRBV12-3/TRBV12-4
DNA: TGTGCCAGCAGTTTAGCGTTCCAGGGGAGCACAGATACGCAGTATTTT
CDR3: CASSLAFQGSTDTQYF

J: TRBJ1-4
size: few
D: -
V: TRBV4-3
DNA: TGCGCCAGCAGCCAAGATCGCAGGGGTGATGAAAAACTGTTTTTT
CDR3: CASSQDRRGDEKLFF

J: TRBJ2-3
size: -
D: -
V: TRBV27
DNA: TGTGCCAGCAGCCTCCTGCGGGATCCGGGGCCAGATACGCAGTATTTT
CDR3: CASSLLRDPGPDTQYF

J: TRBJ2-3
size: many
D: -
V: TRBV7-8
DNA: TGTGCCAGCAGCTTAGTTACAGGGAGGGGCACGCAGTATTTT
CDR3: CASSLVTGRGTQYF

J: TRBJ2-7
size: many
D: TRBD2
V: TRBV5-4
DNA: TGTGCCAGCACCCAGGGTCCTCCAGCGGGAGTTTTGGCCTACGAGCAGTACTTC
CDR3: CASTQGPPAGVLAYEQYF

J: TRBJ2-7
size: -
D: -
V: TRBV9
DNA: TGTGCCGGCAGCCCCCGACAGGAACCCTCCTACGAGCAGTACTTC
CDR3: CAGSPRQEPSYEQYF

J: TRBJ1-1
size: -
D: TRBD1
V: TRBV5-1
DNA: TGCGCCAGCAGCGGTGGACAGGGGCTCACTGAAGCTTTCTTT
CDR3: CASSGGQGLTEAFF

J: TRBJ2-7
size: -
D: -
V: TRBV27
DNA: TGTGCCAGCAGTCCCAACCAGGGACTTTCCTACGAGCAGTACTTC
CDR3: CASSPNQGLSYEQYF

J: TRBJ2-3
size: -
D: -
V: TRBV4-2
DNA: TGTGCCAGCAGCCAAGATTGGACACCGCAACCCACAGATACGCAGTATTTT
CDR3: CASSQDWTPQPTDTQYF

J: TRBJ2-1
size: few
D: -
V: TRBV29-1
DNA: TGCAGCGTGACCGGGACGGAGAGCTCCTACAATGAGCAGTTCTTC
CDR3: CSVTGTESSYNEQFF